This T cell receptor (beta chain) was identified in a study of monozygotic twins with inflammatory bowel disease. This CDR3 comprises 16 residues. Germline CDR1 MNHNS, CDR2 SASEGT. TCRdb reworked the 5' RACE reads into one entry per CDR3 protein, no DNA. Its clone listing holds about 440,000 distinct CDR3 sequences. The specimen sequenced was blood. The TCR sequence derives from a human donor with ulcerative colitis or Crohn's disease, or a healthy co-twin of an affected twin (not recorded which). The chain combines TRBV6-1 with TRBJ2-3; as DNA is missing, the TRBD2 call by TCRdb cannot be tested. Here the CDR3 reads CASSEVGPELKITQYF.